This T cell receptor (beta chain) was identified in a study of shared clonotypes between healthy human individuals. Study-level background: Contributing individuals were a couple of females and a few males aged 18 to 49.

Adults of Caucasian background living in Nashville, Tennessee made up all donors. The CDR3 is 13 residues long. Germline lookup yields CDR1 SGHTS and CDR2 YDEGEE. V shed 2 bases and J shed 4 bases, with 10 bases lying between them. The data were produced by immunoSEQ multiplex PCR, yet TCRdb's version contains in-frame clones alone and is incomplete. The repertoire holds about 660,000 clones, about 74% seen once, with 1.5% to 2% in the top ten. This clone was detected only once. The antigen is unknown. Whole-study results and caveats: Despite large depth, rarefaction showed incomplete sorted-subset sequencing. Represented diversity (both genetic and exposure-history) was limited by the small number of donors.

This clonotype was sampled from a woman under 40 in good health. The sample consisted of memory CD4+ T cells sorted from blood. Indicated subset: CD45RA-negative fraction. The chain employs TRBV5-8 and TRBJ2-7; D gene unclear. CDR3 nucleotide sequence: TGTGCCAGCAGCTTAGGAGACCTTTACGAGCAGTACTTC. Translated: CASSLGDLYEQYF.